The clone carrying this T cell receptor (beta chain) was seen repeatedly, ten times or more. Its antigen is not known. The data were obtained in a study of T-cell reconstitution after alpha-beta-depleted transplantation in children. Study-wide results and limits: The study traced high day-60 TCRbeta diversity in some patients to surviving recipient T cells and thymic progenitors. A year had passed since transplant, and T-cell counts and diversity by then came mostly from newly produced T cells. Approximately two months post-transplant, alpha-beta T cells reportedly originated from several hundred expanded graft clones.

This CDR3 has 12 amino acids. Germline V gives CDR1 SQVTM, CDR2 ANQGSEA. Trimming removed 5 bases at V and 7 bases at J, with 15 bases between. TCRbeta library preparation incorporated unique molecular identifiers. TCRdb re-derived calls from the PCR reads in MiXCR, one entry per CDR3 protein. The table includes over 45,000 distinct CDR3 sequences, approximately 6.1% detected once. This material consisted of PBMCs, mostly from graft donor cells, taken 60 days after TCRalphabeta/CD19-depleted stem cell transplant. The clonotype originates from a female patient aged 2-15 years who had a stem cell transplant for aplastic anemia, so the T cells may come from the graft donor. The chain joins TRBV29-1 to TRBJ2-7; maybe TRBD2 (5 bases). CDR3: CSVTGVTSEQYF. CDR3 sequence (DNA): TGCAGCGTTACCGGGGTGACTTCTGAGCAGTACTTC.